A single sample is the source of the 6 T cell receptor beta chains below, sequenced in a study of glioma-infiltrating T cells after dendritic cell vaccination. Profiling relied on immunoSEQ multiplex PCR, and the TCRdb table lists in-frame clones only, not all of them. The sample carries about 38,000 clones, 70% to 85% recorded once. The source material was blood, sampled before dendritic cell vaccination. Receptor source: a human donor with glioblastoma.

This chain uses TRBV4-3 with TRBJ2-5; TRBD1 matches 10 bases. This CDR3 has 15 amino acids. Germline V CDR1 and CDR2: LGHNA, YSLEER. V dropped 0 bases and J dropped 3; count of bases not matched to a gene: 1. CDR3 residues: CASSQDGTGEETQYF. CDR3 coding DNA: TGCGCCAGCAGCCAAGATGGGACAGGGGAAGAGACCCAGTACTTC.

The V gene is TRBV7-9, the J gene TRBJ2-7, with D tentatively TRBD2 (7 bases). The CDR3 spans 15 residues. Trimming removed 5 bases at V and 7 bases at J, with 21 bases between. CDR1 is SEHNR, CDR2 FQNEAQ, per germline (reference sequence). DNA for the CDR3: TGTGCCAGCAGCCGGCCTGAGGGGGACGGGGGGGAGCAGTACTTC. The encoded protein is CASSRPEGDGGEQYF.

This chain connects TRBV9 to TRBJ1-1, with a tentative D call TRBD1 (5 bases). CDR3 length equals 14 residues. Germline CDR1 and CDR2: SGDLS and YYNGEE. Trimming removed 4 bases at V and 10 bases at J, with 20 bases between. CDR3 sequence reads: CASSIRDFGRPAFF. The CDR3 nucleotides are TGTGCCAGCAGCATCCGGGACTTCGGGAGGCCAGCTTTCTTT.

The chain carries TRBV15 and TRBJ2-7; unclear D gene. Germline V gene lookup returns CDR1 LNHNV and CDR2 YYDKDF (reference sequence). Trimming pared 0 bases from V and 5 bases from J, leaving 5 bases between. This CDR3 spans 12 amino acids. CDR3 DNA: TGTGCCACCAGCAGAGATGAGGACGAGCAGTACTTC. Protein sequence: CATSRDEDEQYF.

The chain couples TRBV5-5 to TRBJ1-1; D gene unclear. V lost 0 bases to trimming and J lost 1 base, with 7 bases between them. This CDR3 is built from 14 residues. Germline V gene data show CDR1 as SGHKS and CDR2 as YYEKEE (reference sequence). For the CDR3, the DNA is TGTGCCAGCAGCTTGGTATCGGGGAACACTGAAGCTTTCTTT. Translated, it gives CASSLVSGNTEAFF.

The table lists this clone with a count of one. J is TRBJ1-2 and V is TRBV18, with D perhaps matching TRBD1 (5 bases). Germline CDR1 is KGHSH and CDR2 is LQKENI. This CDR3 spans 13 amino acids. The ends were cut back, 2 bases at V and 2 bases at J, with 6 bases in the middle. In DNA form, the CDR3 reads TGTGCCAGCTCACCAGGGGCGAACTATGGCTACACCTTC. This gives the protein CASSPGANYGYTF. The entire variable domain, with the rest obtained from reference TRBV18 and TRBJ1-2, is as follows: NAGVMQNPRHLVRRRGQEARLRCSPMKGHSHVYWYRQLPEEGLKFMVYLQKENIIDESGMPKERFSAEFPKEGPSILRIQQVVRGDSAAYFCASSPGANYGYTFGSGTRLTVV.